The rows below give T cell receptor beta chains drawn from one sample of a study of radiotherapy plus CTLA-4 blockade in lung cancer. The method was immunoSEQ multiplex PCR; TCRdb's version includes in-frame clones alone and lacks a portion of them. This sample has about 95,000 clones, with 83% found just once. The sample was peripheral blood, taken from a patient treated with radiotherapy plus ipilimumab. These receptors all stem from a human donor with non-small cell lung cancer who had stable disease on radiotherapy plus ipilimumab. CDR3s include the opening cysteine and the closing phenylalanine or tryptophan. The order of the fields is clone size, V gene, J gene, D gene, CDR3 protein, CDR3 DNA. D genes are given only for firm matches. Clone size is shown for a subset of rows, as once, few, many or a class of expanded clone.

>-|TRBV28|TRBJ2-2|-
CASTEGRELFF
TGTGCCAGCACGGAGGGCCGGGAGCTGTTTTTT
>-|TRBV6-5|TRBJ2-5|-
CASSYSVGPYQETQYF
TGTGCCAGCAGCTACTCGGTTGGGCCCTACCAAGAGACCCAGTACTTC
>-|TRBV6-5|TRBJ2-5|TRBD2
CASRLAGGKKTQYF
TGTGCCAGCAGACTAGCGGGGGGCAAGAAGACCCAGTACTTC
>-|TRBV30|TRBJ2-5|-
CAAGGRASVRTQYF
TGTGCCGCCGGGGGGCGGGCGAGCGTGAGGACCCAGTACTTC
>once|TRBV6-1|TRBJ2-1|TRBD2
CASRVAGEYNEQFF
TGTGCCAGCAGAGTAGCGGGAGAGTACAATGAGCAGTTCTTC
>-|TRBV6-1|TRBJ1-1|TRBD1
CASSVIPGTGGKKAEAFF
TGTGCCAGCAGTGTCATACCCGGGACAGGGGGCAAGAAGGCTGAAGCTTTCTTT
>-|TRBV7-9|TRBJ1-1|-
CASSLYKGSLGTEAFF
TGTGCCAGCAGCTTATATAAGGGTAGTTTGGGCACTGAAGCTTTCTTT
>-|TRBV11-2|TRBJ1-1|TRBD1
CASSFPGQLAEAFF
TGTGCCAGCAGCTTTCCGGGACAGTTGGCTGAAGCTTTCTTT
>-|TRBV30|TRBJ1-1|-
CAWRGRDLGTEAFF
TGTGCCTGGAGGGGCAGGGATTTGGGTACTGAAGCTTTCTTT
>-|TRBV5-1|TRBJ2-2|-
CASSLPTGSGELFF
TGCGCCAGCAGCTTGCCCACAGGGAGCGGGGAGCTGTTTTTT
>-|TRBV5-1|TRBJ2-2|-
CASGGTETNTGELFF
TGCGCCAGCGGGGGGACAGAAACGAACACCGGGGAGCTGTTTTTT
>-|TRBV30|TRBJ1-4|-
CASDGPPGSKEKLFF
TGTGCCTCGGACGGCCCCCCGGGGTCGAAGGAAAAACTGTTTTTT
>-|TRBV6-5|TRBJ1-2|TRBD1
CASRGTGDDYGYTF
TGTGCCAGCAGGGGGACAGGGGACGACTATGGCTACACCTTC
>-|TRBV9|TRBJ2-1|TRBD1
CASAVGGPFSYNEQFF
TGTGCCAGCGCGGTAGGGGGCCCCTTCTCCTACAATGAGCAGTTCTTC
>-|TRBV11-2|TRBJ2-1|-
CASSPRTNEQFF
TGTGCCAGCAGCCCTAGAACGAATGAGCAGTTCTTC
>-|TRBV6-1|TRBJ1-1|-
CASSLPGTEAFF
TGTGCCAGCAGTCTACCAGGGACTGAAGCTTTCTTT
>-|TRBV7-9|TRBJ2-1|-
CASSLLTSGQRGNEQFF
TGTGCCAGCAGCTTGTTAACTTCTGGACAGAGGGGCAATGAGCAGTTCTTC
>-|TRBV5-1|TRBJ2-2|-
CASSPDPGELFF
TGCGCCAGCAGCCCCGATCCCGGGGAGCTGTTTTTT
>-|TRBV10-1|TRBJ2-7|-
CASSVDGYEQYF
TGCGCCAGCAGTGTAGACGGCTACGAGCAGTACTTC
>-|TRBV30|TRBJ1-3|TRBD1
CAWSGQGAGNTIYF
TGTGCCTGGAGCGGACAGGGGGCCGGAAACACCATATATTTT
>-|TRBV30|TRBJ2-7|TRBD1
CAWSNPGQGGSYEQYF
TGTGCCTGGAGTAACCCCGGACAGGGGGGCTCCTACGAGCAGTACTTC
>few|TRBV19|TRBJ2-7|TRBD2
CASSRVQGTSGRNEQYF
TGTGCCAGTAGTAGAGTACAGGGGACTAGCGGGCGTAACGAGCAGTACTTC
>-|TRBV5-1|TRBJ2-2|-
CASSLDITGELFF
TGCGCCAGCAGCCTGGACATCACCGGGGAGCTGTTTTTT
>-|TRBV10-3|TRBJ2-7|-
CAIRTAAYEQYF
TGTGCCATCAGGACAGCGGCCTACGAGCAGTACTTC
>-|TRBV19|TRBJ2-3|-
CAGGRALGDTQYF
TGTGCGGGCGGTCGGGCTCTCGGGGATACGCAGTATTTT
>once|TRBV6-6|TRBJ2-5|-
CASSYGVTQYF
TGTGCCAGCAGTTACGGGGTGACCCAGTACTTC
>-|TRBV2|TRBJ1-3|TRBD1
CASSAPGGSSGNTIYF
TGTGCCAGCAGTGCCCCAGGGGGGAGCTCTGGAAACACCATATATTTT
>-|TRBV6-1|TRBJ2-5|TRBD1
CASILDRGRQETQYF
TGTGCCAGCATCTTGGACAGGGGGAGGCAAGAGACCCAGTACTTC
>-|TRBV19|TRBJ2-3|TRBD2
CASSTTGAGGPTDTQYF
TGTGCCAGTAGTACGACGGGGGCGGGGGGGCCCACAGATACGCAGTATTTT
>-|TRBV7-2|TRBJ1-4|-
CASSFQGRGIEKLFF
TGTGCCAGCAGCTTTCAGGGCCGTGGGATTGAAAAACTGTTTTTT
>-|TRBV18|TRBJ1-2|-
CASSPGLNYGYTF
TGTGCCAGCTCACCAGGGCTGAACTATGGCTACACCTTC
>-|TRBV5-1|TRBJ2-2|-
CASSTGQRNTGELFF
TGCGCCAGCAGCACCGGACAGAGAAACACCGGGGAGCTGTTTTTT
>-|TRBV7-2|TRBJ2-7|TRBD1
CASSEGQGRAYEQYF
TGTGCCAGCAGCGAAGGACAGGGAAGAGCCTACGAGCAGTACTTC
>-|TRBV5-1|TRBJ2-3|-
CASSLAAGGTDTQYF
TGCGCCAGCAGCTTGGCGGCAGGGGGCACAGATACGCAGTATTTT
>-|TRBV5-6|TRBJ1-5|-
CASSFRAGGVEQPQHF
TGTGCCAGCAGCTTCAGGGCGGGGGGCGTTGAACAGCCCCAGCATTTT
>-|TRBV5-1|TRBJ2-5|TRBD2
CASRHGTSDAETQYF
TGCGCCAGCAGGCACGGGACTAGCGATGCGGAGACCCAGTACTTC
>-|TRBV28|TRBJ2-7|TRBD1
CATGQERFSYEQYF
TGTGCCACCGGACAGGAGCGGTTCTCCTACGAGCAGTACTTC
>once|TRBV25-1|TRBJ2-3|-
CASSVLTHTQYF
TGTGCCAGCAGTGTATTAACCCATACGCAGTATTTT
>-|TRBV6-1|TRBJ2-1|TRBD1
CASSEMSRQGPNQEQFF
TGTGCCAGCAGTGAAATGTCCAGACAGGGCCCCAATCAGGAGCAGTTCTTC
>-|TRBV27|TRBJ1-1|-
CASSGGGGALRAFF
TGTGCCAGCAGCGGGGGAGGGGGGGCCCTGCGTGCTTTCTTT
>-|TRBV27|TRBJ2-7|-
CASSGTYEQYF
TGTGCCAGCAGTGGAACCTACGAGCAGTACTTC